Only a few counts were recorded for the clone carrying this T cell receptor beta chain. No antigen is known for it. The authors built TCR beta libraries using iRepertoire HTBI primers and Arm-PCR of CDR3 regions. Via MiXCR, TCRdb re-called the multiplex PCR reads, giving one row per CDR3 protein. This sample carries about 460,000 distinct CDR3 sequences, approximately 23% of them seen once, and the ten largest clones take around 13%. This CDR3 comprises 17 residues. The V gene's germline CDR1 is SGHTA and CDR2 FQGTGA. Trimming stripped 5 bases from V and 4 bases from J, with 24 bases between. Stated time point: persistent/refractory GD, antithyroid drugs over 5 years with positive TRAb. Generation of the TCR library employed RNA extracted from PBMCs. This entry belongs to a study of regulatory T cells in long-lasting Graves disease. Study information: Over 5 years of antithyroid drugs with positive TSH receptor antibodies was taken to mean persistent Graves' disease.

Study-wide results and limits: Persistent disease favored TRBV28, TRBJ1-2 and TRBJ2-5. Study of thyroid tissue was not done, with only peripheral blood studied.

The clonotype was recovered from a female donor with Graves disease. V usage is TRBV7-3 and J usage is TRBJ2-7; perhaps TRBD1 as D (6 bases). Source: peripheral blood mononuclear cells (PBMCs), taken when the disease was refractory, from a patient treated with antithyroid drugs. DNA of the CDR3: TGTGCCAGCAGCCCTCGCCGGGTAGGGACAATTACGTACGAGCAGTACTTC. Amino acid sequence: CASSPRRVGTITYEQYF.